The clone carrying this T cell receptor (beta chain) was recorded once. Its target is not known. This specimen belongs to a study of memory CD4+ T cells and cytomegalovirus serostatus. As for the study in general: Healthy Belgian adult donors included nine or ten CMV-positive and some 25 CMV-negative people. General observations from the study: A US-trained random forest predicted CMV serostatus with median AUC around 0.92. Each of 55 to 80 CMV-associated TCRbeta sequences occurred in one to five individuals.

Single viable CD3+CD4+CD8-CD45RO+ cells were sorted as the memory CD4+ T cells. CD4+ T cells were isolated by positive magnetic selection. Libraries were prepared by immunoSEQ multiplex PCR; TCRdb keeps only in-frame clonotypes and omits some of them. The sample records some 95,000 clones, approximately 80% being singletons. Sequencing used memory CD4+ T cells from blood. This TCR came from an adult in good health and CMV-seropositive.

The DNA of the CDR3 is TGTGCCAGCAGCTTACAAGAAATTGAGCAGTTCTTC. Amino acid sequence: CASSLQEIEQFF. The genes are TRBV7-9 and TRBJ2-1; no clear D gene. Trimming left V 2 bases short and J 9 bases short, with 8 bases between. The CDR3 has 12 residues. Germline V gene data show CDR1 as SEHNR and CDR2 as FQNEAQ (reference sequence).